The rows below give T cell receptor beta chains drawn from one sample of a study of OX40 agonist ivuxolimab in advanced cancers. The method was immunoSEQ multiplex PCR; TCRdb's version includes in-frame clones alone and lacks a portion of them. The sample has around 67,000 clones, 84% seen once. Sample: CD4+ or CD8+ T cells sorted from blood, taken in a trial of the OX40 agonist ivuxolimab. The source of these receptors is an adult with an advanced solid tumor such as melanoma, head and neck, liver or kidney cancer. The CDR3 runs from the conserved cysteine through the conserved F or W. A D gene is named only where the DNA matches it firmly. Clone size is shown for a subset of rows, as once, few, many or a class of expanded clone.

TRBJ2-7,TRBV13,TRBD2,.,TGTGCCAGCAGCAGAAGCAGCGGGAAGGCCCCGCGCGAGCAGTACTTC,CASSRSSGKAPREQYF
TRBJ2-7,TRBV11-3,.,.,TGTGCCAGCAGCTTTTTTGGGGGCGCAGCCTACGAGCAGTACTTC,CASSFFGGAAYEQYF
TRBJ2-7,TRBV5-1,.,.,TGCGCCAGCAGCTTGGTACAGCAGGGTGAGAACGAGCAGTACTTC,CASSLVQQGENEQYF
TRBJ1-5,TRBV7-9,.,.,TGTGCCAGCAGTTCCGTCGGTAATCAGCCCCAGCATTTT,CASSSVGNQPQHF
TRBJ1-1,TRBV10-3,TRBD1,.,TGTGCCATCAGTGCCCAGGGGGCAGGTTCAAGCACTGAAGCTTTCTTT,CAISAQGAGSSTEAFF
TRBJ1-2,TRBV11-3,TRBD1,few,TGTGCCAGCACCCTAGGGGACAGGAACTATGGCTACACCTTC,CASTLGDRNYGYTF
TRBJ1-2,TRBV9,.,.,TGTGCCAGCAGCGTAGAGGCAGGAGGTCGTAGCTATGGCTACACCTTC,CASSVEAGGRSYGYTF
TRBJ2-5,TRBV28,.,once,TGTGCCAGCAGTTTTGGACCACATAAAGAGACCCAGTACTTC,CASSFGPHKETQYF
TRBJ2-3,TRBV28,.,.,TGTGCCACCCTGGACAGCACAGATACGCAGTATTTT,CATLDSTDTQYF
TRBJ2-1,TRBV28,.,.,TGTGCCAGCAGTTTCAGGACGGGGCAGTTCTTC,CASSFRTGQFF
TRBJ2-1,TRBV5-1,.,.,TGCGCCAGCAGCTTGGTTGACAGTCCCTACAATGAGCAGTTCTTC,CASSLVDSPYNEQFF
TRBJ1-5,TRBV7-8,.,.,TGTGCCAGCAGCTTAGCAAGGAGGAATCAGCCCCAGCATTTT,CASSLARRNQPQHF
TRBJ2-7,TRBV7-2,.,few,TGTGCCAGCAGCGCAGCTGGGGTTGCGAGGTTGCAGCAGTACTTC,CASSAAGVARLQQYF
TRBJ1-5,TRBV2,TRBD1,.,TGTGCCAGCAGTGGGACAGGGGTTTATCAGCCCCAGCATTTT,CASSGTGVYQPQHF
TRBJ1-1,TRBV7-2,.,.,TGTGCCAGCAGCCCATCCCCGAGTCGGGGCTTCAACACTGAAGCTTTCTTT,CASSPSPSRGFNTEAFF
TRBJ1-3,TRBV5-1,.,.,TGCGCCAGCAGCTTATATTGGCCCAACGGGGGAAACACCATATATTTT,CASSLYWPNGGNTIYF
TRBJ2-7,TRBV4-2,TRBD2,.,TGTGCCAGCAGCCAAGAGACTAGCGGATACGAGCAGTACTTC,CASSQETSGYEQYF
TRBJ2-2,TRBV5-1,TRBD1,few,TGCGCCAGCAGCGTTCAGGGGGCTACCGGGGAGCTGTTTTTT,CASSVQGATGELFF
TRBJ2-7,TRBV19,.,.,TGTGCCAGTAGTATCGGACAGTTCTACGAGCAGTACTTC,CASSIGQFYEQYF
TRBJ2-2,TRBV7-9,TRBD1,.,TGTGCCAGCAGCTTAGCAAGGCAGGGGGCCGGGGAGCTGTTTTTT,CASSLARQGAGELFF
TRBJ2-7,TRBV27,TRBD1,once,TGTGCCAGCAGTTTTAGGACAGGGTCCCGCGGAGAGCAGTACTTC,CASSFRTGSRGEQYF
TRBJ2-7,TRBV5-4,TRBD1,.,TGTGCCAGCAGCTTGGCAGGGGGTTCCAACGAGCAGTACTTC,CASSLAGGSNEQYF
TRBJ1-1,TRBV7-2,.,.,TGTGCCAGCAGCTTAGGACAAAAGGGTGAAGCTTTCTTT,CASSLGQKGEAFF
TRBJ1-5,TRBV19,TRBD1,many,TGTGCCAGTAGTACTTACCCCGGACAGGGTATCAATCAGCCCCAGCATTTT,CASSTYPGQGINQPQHF
TRBJ1-2,TRBV7-2,.,.,TGTGCCAGCAGCTTAGTCTCTTACGGCTACACCTTC,CASSLVSYGYTF
TRBJ2-2,TRBV4-3,.,.,TGCGCCAGCAGCCCCGGACAGACGAACACCGGGGAGCTGTTTTTT,CASSPGQTNTGELFF
TRBJ2-2,TRBV27,.,few,TGTGCCAGCAGTTTAAGGGGGACGAACACCGGGGAGCTGTTTTTT,CASSLRGTNTGELFF
TRBJ2-5,TRBV2,.,.,TGTGCCTGTGGGGCAGGACTTTGGGAGACCCAGTACTTC,CACGAGLWETQYF
TRBJ1-1,TRBV27,.,.,TGTGCCAGCATGTCCCCGAGAACTGAAGCTTTCTTT,CASMSPRTEAFF
TRBJ2-3,TRBV18,.,.,TGTGCCAGCTCACCCCCGTCAGATACGCAGTATTTT,CASSPPSDTQYF
TRBJ2-7,TRBV18,.,.,TGTGCCAGCTCACCCCCGGGGTCCTCCGGGAACGAGCAGTACTTC,CASSPPGSSGNEQYF
TRBJ1-5,TRBV12-5,TRBD1,.,TGTGCTAGTGGTTTGTCGACAGGGCGTAATCAGCCCCAGCATTTT,CASGLSTGRNQPQHF
TRBJ1-1,TRBV16,.,.,TGTGCCAGCAGCCAATCATGGGGCCCGCTTGTGCCTTTCTTT,CASSQSWGPLVPFF
TRBJ2-6,TRBV7-3,TRBD1,.,TGTGCCAGCAGCTTAAGGTCGACAGGGGGAGGTGGGGCCAACGTCCTGACTTTC,CASSLRSTGGGGANVLTF
TRBJ1-2,TRBV7-8,.,.,TGTGCCAGCAGCTTCCTAGGGACGGTGGGCTATGGCTACACCTTC,CASSFLGTVGYGYTF
TRBJ2-6,TRBV5-1,.,.,TGCGCCAGCAGCCCCGGGGAGGCCAACGTCCTGACTTTC,CASSPGEANVLTF
TRBJ1-1,TRBV7-3,.,.,TGTGCCAGCAGCTTCTCCAGGAACACTGAAGCTTTCTTT,CASSFSRNTEAFF
TRBJ2-2,TRBV2,.,.,TGTGCCAGCAGTGAACCTAGCGACACCGGGGAGCTGTTTTTT,CASSEPSDTGELFF
TRBJ2-5,TRBV5-4,TRBD2,.,TGTGCCAGCAGCGCGTCGGGGGGGAAAGAGACCCAGTACTTC,CASSASGGKETQYF
TRBJ2-1,TRBV7-2,.,.,TGTGCCAGCAGTTCACAGGGTACCTACAATGAGCAGTTCTTC,CASSSQGTYNEQFF
TRBJ2-1,TRBV11-2,.,.,TGTGCCAGCAGCGCCTCAGACGGGAGCTCCTACAATGAGCAGTTCTTC,CASSASDGSSYNEQFF
TRBJ1-5,TRBV5-6,.,.,TGTGCCAGCAGCCGGTGGGGACTGGTGATTCAGCCCCAGCATTTT,CASSRWGLVIQPQHF
TRBJ2-7,TRBV9,TRBD1,.,TGTGCCAGCAGCGTAGGACAGGGGGCCTACGAGCAGTACTTC,CASSVGQGAYEQYF
TRBJ1-6,TRBV7-2,TRBD1,.,TGTGCCCTCCGGACAGGGTATAATTCACCCCTCCACTTT,CALRTGYNSPLHF
TRBJ2-7,TRBV18,TRBD1,.,TGTGCCAGCTCACCACGACAGGGGATACGCGAGCAGTACTTC,CASSPRQGIREQYF